This TCR beta chain was captured in a study of tumor-infiltrating lymphocytes in glioblastoma multiforme. Study results and caveats: TCR plus mutation findings rest on a single glioblastoma patient. Clone frequencies may be distorted by unequal TCR transcripts per cell.

Multiple V-beta primers and a C-beta primer amplified TCRB from RNA. In TCRdb, the multiplex PCR reads were re-called with MiXCR into one record per CDR3 protein. This sample carries about 32,000 distinct CDR3 sequences, around 55% of them seen once, and the ten largest clones take around a third. For this clonotype: Its antigen is as yet unknown. The junction shows a germline mismatch at one end, possibly a read error.

The CDR3 contains 14 residues. Germline V gene sequence: CDR1 ENHRY, CDR2 SYGVKD. Sequenced input: brain tumor tissue. The sequence derives from a male donor with glioblastoma. The genes are TRBV10-3 and TRBJ2-7, with no clear D. The CDR3 DNA follows: TGTCCCATCAGCTCCAATGGACCAACCTACGAGCAGTACTTC. Its protein is CPISSNGPTYEQYF.